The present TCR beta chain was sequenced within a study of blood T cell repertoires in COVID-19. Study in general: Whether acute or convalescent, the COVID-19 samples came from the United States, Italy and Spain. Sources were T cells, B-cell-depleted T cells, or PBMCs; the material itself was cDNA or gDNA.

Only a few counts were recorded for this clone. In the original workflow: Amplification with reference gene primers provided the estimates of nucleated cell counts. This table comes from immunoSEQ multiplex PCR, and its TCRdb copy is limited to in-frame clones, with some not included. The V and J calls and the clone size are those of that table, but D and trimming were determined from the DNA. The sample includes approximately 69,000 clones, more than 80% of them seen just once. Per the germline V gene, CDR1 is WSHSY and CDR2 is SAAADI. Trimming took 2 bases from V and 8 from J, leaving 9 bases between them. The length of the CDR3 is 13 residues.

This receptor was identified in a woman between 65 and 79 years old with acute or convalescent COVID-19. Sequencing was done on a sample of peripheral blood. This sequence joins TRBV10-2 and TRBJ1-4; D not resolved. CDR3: CASSERTGEKLFF. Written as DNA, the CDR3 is TGCGCCAGCAGTGAGCGCACGGGAGAAAAACTGTTTTTT.